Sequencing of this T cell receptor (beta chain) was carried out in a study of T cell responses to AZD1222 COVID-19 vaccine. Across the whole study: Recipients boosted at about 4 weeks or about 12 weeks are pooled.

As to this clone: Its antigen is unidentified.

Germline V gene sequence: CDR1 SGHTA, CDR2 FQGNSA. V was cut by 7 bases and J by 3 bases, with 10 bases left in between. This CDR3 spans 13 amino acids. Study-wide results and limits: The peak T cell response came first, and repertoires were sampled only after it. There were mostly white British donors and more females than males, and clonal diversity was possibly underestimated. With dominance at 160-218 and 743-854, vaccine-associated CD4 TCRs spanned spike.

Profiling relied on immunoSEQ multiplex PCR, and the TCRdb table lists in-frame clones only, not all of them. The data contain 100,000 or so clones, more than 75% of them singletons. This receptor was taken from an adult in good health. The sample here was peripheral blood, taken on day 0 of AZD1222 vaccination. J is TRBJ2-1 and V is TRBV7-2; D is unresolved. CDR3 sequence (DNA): TGTGCCAGCAACCCGGACCACTACAATGAGCAGTTCTTC. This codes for CASNPDHYNEQFF.